This TCR beta chain was sequenced in a study of CD8+CD57+ T cells in acquired aplastic anemia (dated by TCRdb to 2017 to 2018). For the study in its entirety: DNA extracted from sorted CD4+ and CD8+ cells had a mean of approximately 3.3 ug, with a range of about 0.19 to 27.4 ug. A CD8+CD57+ expansion meant a frequency higher than the mean frequency seen in healthy subjects.

Genomic DNA was used as template for profiling of TCR beta VDJ combinations and CDR3 sequences. An Illumina HiSeq 2000 was used for TCR repertoire sequencing. On the study's bioinformatics: TRBV/TRBJ rearrangement plots, CDR3 size and DJ length profiles, and Simpson's diversity index were used to assess repertoires. Whichever DNA sequence was most abundant in the deep sequencing data was defined as the immunodominant clone. CDR3 amino acid sequences were screened for sharing across subjects and were compared with published repertoires and the VDJdb database. TCRdb reanalyzed the raw reads on its own, using fastp at Q25 for trimming and MiXCR for clone calling, and kept in-frame beta chains. CDR3 protein duplicates are merged, each entry listing the most common genes and DNA. These V and J calls rely on TCRdb rather than the paper's analysis. The sample data list 150,000 to 200,000 distinct CDR3 sequences, and 47% of these were observed just once. Jointly, the top ten make up approximately 1% of the sample.

The patients picked for sequencing were ones in whom flow cytometry had shown an expansion of CD8+CD57+ cells. Every patient had a diagnosis of severe acquired aplastic anemia based on International Study of Aplastic Anemia and Agranulocytosis and Camitta criteria. No patient had received any therapy when blood was sampled. In this study, sorted CD4+ and CD8+ T cells from the blood of healthy subjects and of severe aplastic anemia patients had their TCR repertoires deep-sequenced. Patients were enrolled under clinicaltrials.gov protocols 00001620, 01623167, 00001397, 00071045, 00081523 and 00961064 in the USA. Ficoll-Paque density gradient centrifugation was used to isolate peripheral blood mononuclear cells. Before DNA extraction, CD4+ and CD8+ T cells were sorted with FACS or magnetic beads. Ten or more counts support this clonotype. Its cognate antigen has yet to be identified. No qualities accompany the bases; no much larger clone lies one base away.

What the authors observed across the whole study: About 30 CD8+ CDR3 sequences were found in both patients and controls but appeared to be highly expressed in patients and within the immunodominant clones of the patients. Between patients and healthy controls, no significant difference in CD8+ Simpson's diversity was found (P=0.060).

The sequence came from a human donor with aplastic anemia. The sample consisted of sorted CD4+, CD8+, or CD8+CD57+ T cells (not recorded which) from PBMCs.

DNA sequence: TGTGCCAGCAGTTCTTATTTCTATGGCTACACCTTC. The encoded protein is CASSSYFYGYTF. The chain employs TRBV5-5 and TRBJ1-2, with the D gene too uncertain to name. Per the germline V gene (reference sequence), SGHKS is the CDR1 and YYEKEE is the CDR2. V lost 5 bases and J lost 4 bases; the stretch between them is 9 bases long. Spanning cysteine to phenylalanine, the CDR3 consists of 12 amino acids. Only CDR3 DNA is held: 36 bases, read in frame from base 1.